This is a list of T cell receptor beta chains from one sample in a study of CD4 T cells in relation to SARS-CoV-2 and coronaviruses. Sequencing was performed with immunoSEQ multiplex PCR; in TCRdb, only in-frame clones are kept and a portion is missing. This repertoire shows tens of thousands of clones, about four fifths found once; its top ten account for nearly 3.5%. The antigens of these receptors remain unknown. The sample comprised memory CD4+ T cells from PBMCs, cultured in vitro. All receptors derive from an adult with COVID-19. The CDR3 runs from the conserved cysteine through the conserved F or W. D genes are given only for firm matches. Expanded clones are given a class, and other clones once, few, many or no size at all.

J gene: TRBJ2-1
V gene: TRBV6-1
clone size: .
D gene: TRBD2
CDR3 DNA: TGTGCCAGCAGTGAAGCGCTCGGTAGCGGGAGTGTGTGGTGGAATGAGCAGTTCTTC
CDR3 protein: CASSEALGSGSVWWNEQFF

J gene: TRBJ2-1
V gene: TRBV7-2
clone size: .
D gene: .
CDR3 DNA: TGTGCCAGCAGCTTGGGGGGTTTCGTCCCTCCTTACAATGAGCAGTTCTTC
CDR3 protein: CASSLGGFVPPYNEQFF

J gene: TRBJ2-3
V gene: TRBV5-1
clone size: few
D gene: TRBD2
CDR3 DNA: TGCGCCAGCAGCTTGACTGCGGGAGGGCCGGTCGATACGCAGTATTTT
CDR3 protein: CASSLTAGGPVDTQYF

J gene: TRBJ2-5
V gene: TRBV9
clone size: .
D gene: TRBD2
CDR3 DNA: TGTGCCAGCAGCGTAGATGCTAGCGGGAGGGGGGAGACCCAGTACTTC
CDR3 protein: CASSVDASGRGETQYF

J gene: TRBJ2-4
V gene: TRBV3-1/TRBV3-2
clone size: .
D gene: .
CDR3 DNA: TGTGCCAGCAGCCAAGACGTGGCCAAAAACATTCAGTACTTC
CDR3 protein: CASSQDVAKNIQYF

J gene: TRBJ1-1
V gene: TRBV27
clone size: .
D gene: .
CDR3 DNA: TGTGCCAGCAGGAGGTCCATACGGGATGAAGCTTTCTTT
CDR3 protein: CASRRSIRDEAFF

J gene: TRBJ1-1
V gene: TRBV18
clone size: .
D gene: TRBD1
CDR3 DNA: TGTGCCAGCTCTCCGGGGACAGGGGTTAAAGCTTTCTTT
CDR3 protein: CASSPGTGVKAFF

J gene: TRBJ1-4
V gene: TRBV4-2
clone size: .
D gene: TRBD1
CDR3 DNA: TGTGCCAGCAGCCGAACGACAGGGGCAGGTAATGAAAAACTGTTTTTT
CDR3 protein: CASSRTTGAGNEKLFF

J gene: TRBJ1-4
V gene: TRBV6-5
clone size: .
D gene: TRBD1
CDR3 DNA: TGTGCCAGCAATCGACAGGGGCTGGGTAATGAAAAACTGTTTTTT
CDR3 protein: CASNRQGLGNEKLFF

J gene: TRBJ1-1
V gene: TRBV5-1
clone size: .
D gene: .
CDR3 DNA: TGCGCCAGCAGCTTGGGGGGGACCCGGGGAAAGATACGCACTGAAGCTTTCTTT
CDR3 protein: CASSLGGTRGKIRTEAFF

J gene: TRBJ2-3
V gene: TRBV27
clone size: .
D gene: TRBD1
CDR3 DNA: TGTGCCAGCAGCGACAGGGCCACAGATACGCAGTATTTT
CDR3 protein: CASSDRATDTQYF

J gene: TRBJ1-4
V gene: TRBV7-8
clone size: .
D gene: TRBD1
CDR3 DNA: TGTGCCAGCAGCGCCTCCGGGACAGCGGGTAAAAAACTGTTTTTT
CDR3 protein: CASSASGTAGKKLFF

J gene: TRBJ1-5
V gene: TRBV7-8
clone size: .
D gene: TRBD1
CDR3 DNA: TGTGCCAGCAGCCTCAGGACAGGGGACAATCAGCCCCAGCATTTT
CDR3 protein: CASSLRTGDNQPQHF

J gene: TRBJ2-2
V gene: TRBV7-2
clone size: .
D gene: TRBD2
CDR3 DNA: TGTGCCAGCAGCTTAGATTGGGGACTAGCGGGAGTGCGGACCGGGGAGCTGTTTTTT
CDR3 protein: CASSLDWGLAGVRTGELFF

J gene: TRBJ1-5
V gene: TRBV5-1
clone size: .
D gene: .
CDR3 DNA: TGCGCCAGCAGCTTGGGGACAAACTCCAATCAGCCCCAGCATTTT
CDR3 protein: CASSLGTNSNQPQHF

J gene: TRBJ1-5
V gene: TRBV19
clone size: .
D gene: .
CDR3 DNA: TGTGCCAGTAGTCCGCCGGGGGGGGCTCAGCCCCAGCATTTT
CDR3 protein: CASSPPGGAQPQHF

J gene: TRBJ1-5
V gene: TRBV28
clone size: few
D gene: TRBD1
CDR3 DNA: TGTGCCAGCAGGGGACAGGCCCAGCCCCAGCATTTT
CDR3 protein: CASRGQAQPQHF

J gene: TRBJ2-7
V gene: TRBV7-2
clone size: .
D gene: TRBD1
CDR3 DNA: TGTGCCAGCAGCTTTGGCAGGGGGCAAGGCGAGCAGTACTTC
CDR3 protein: CASSFGRGQGEQYF

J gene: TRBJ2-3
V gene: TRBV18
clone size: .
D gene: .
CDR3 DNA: TGTGCCAGCTCACCCAATCCTAGCACAGATACGCAGTATTTT
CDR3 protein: CASSPNPSTDTQYF

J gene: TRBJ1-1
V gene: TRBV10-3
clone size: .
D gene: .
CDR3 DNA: TGTGCCATCAGTGGTGGACAGAACACTGAAGCTTTCTTT
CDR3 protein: CAISGGQNTEAFF

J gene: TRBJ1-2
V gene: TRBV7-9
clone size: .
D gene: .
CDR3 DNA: TGTGCCAGCAGCTCATTGAACCAAGATGGCTACACCTTC
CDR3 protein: CASSSLNQDGYTF

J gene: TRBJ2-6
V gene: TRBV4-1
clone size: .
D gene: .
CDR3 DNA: TGCGCCAGCAGCCAGGTTGGCTCTGGGGCCAACGTCCTGACTTTC
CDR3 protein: CASSQVGSGANVLTF

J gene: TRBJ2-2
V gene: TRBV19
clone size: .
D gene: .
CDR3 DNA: TGTGCCAGTAGTATAGGATACGGGAACACCGGGGAGCTGTTTTTT
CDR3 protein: CASSIGYGNTGELFF

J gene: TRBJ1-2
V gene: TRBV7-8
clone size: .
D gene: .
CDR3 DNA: TGTGCCAGCAGCTTAAAGGGCAGATATGGCTACACCTTC
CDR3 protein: CASSLKGRYGYTF

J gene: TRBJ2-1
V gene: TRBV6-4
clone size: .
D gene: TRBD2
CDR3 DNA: TGTGCCAGCAGTGACTCAACTAGCGGGAGCAATGAGCAGTTCTTC
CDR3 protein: CASSDSTSGSNEQFF

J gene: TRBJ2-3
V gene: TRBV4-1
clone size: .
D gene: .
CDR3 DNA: TGCGCCAGCAGCCCACAGACCTCGACAGGAGCAAGGGCGCAGTATTTT
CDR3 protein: CASSPQTSTGARAQYF

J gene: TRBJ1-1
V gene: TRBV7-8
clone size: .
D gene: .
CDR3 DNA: TGTGCCAGCAGCTTAGCGCTTGGGTTTGGGCGAAACACTGAAGCTTTCTTT
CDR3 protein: CASSLALGFGRNTEAFF

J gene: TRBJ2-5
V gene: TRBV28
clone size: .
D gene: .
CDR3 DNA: TGTGCCAGCTCCATCACGGGTCCCAGGACCCAAGAGACCCAGTACTTC
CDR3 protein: CASSITGPRTQETQYF

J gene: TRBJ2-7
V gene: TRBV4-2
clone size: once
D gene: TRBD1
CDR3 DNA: TGTGCCAGCAGCCAACAGGGGGCCTACGAGCAGTACTTC
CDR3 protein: CASSQQGAYEQYF

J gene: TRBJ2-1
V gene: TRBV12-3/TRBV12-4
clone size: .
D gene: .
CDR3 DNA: TGTGCCAGCAGTTTAGGGACGGTTGAGCAGTTCTTC
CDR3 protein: CASSLGTVEQFF

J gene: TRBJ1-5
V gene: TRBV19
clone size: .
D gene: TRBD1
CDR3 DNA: TGTGCCAGTAGTGTGACAGGGGGGGGCAATCAGCCCCAGCATTTT
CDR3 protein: CASSVTGGGNQPQHF

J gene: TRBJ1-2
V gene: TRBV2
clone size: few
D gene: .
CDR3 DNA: TGTGCCAGCAGAAGTCCTGGGGTCAGGGGCGAAAGCTATGGCTACACCTTC
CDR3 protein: CASRSPGVRGESYGYTF

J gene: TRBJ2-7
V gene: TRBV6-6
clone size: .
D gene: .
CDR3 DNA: TGTGCCAGCAGAAGTTCCATACGAGCTCCCTACGAGCAGTACTTC
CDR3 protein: CASRSSIRAPYEQYF

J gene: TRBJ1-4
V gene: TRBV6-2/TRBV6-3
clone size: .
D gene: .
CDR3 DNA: TGTGCCAGCAGCCAAATTGGAGGTGCTAATGAAAAACTGTTTTTT
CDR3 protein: CASSQIGGANEKLFF

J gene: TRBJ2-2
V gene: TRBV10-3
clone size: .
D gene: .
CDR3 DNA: TGTGCCATCAGCATCGGGACACCGAACACCGGGGAGCTGTTTTTT
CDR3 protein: CAISIGTPNTGELFF

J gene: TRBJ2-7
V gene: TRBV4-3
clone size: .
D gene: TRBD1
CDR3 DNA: TGCGCCAGCAGCCAAGTCTTTCGGTGGGACAGTGCAAACGAGCAGTACTTC
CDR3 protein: CASSQVFRWDSANEQYF

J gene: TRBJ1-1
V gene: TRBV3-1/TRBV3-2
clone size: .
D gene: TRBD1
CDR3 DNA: TGTGCCAGCAGCCCGAACGGGGTGGACAGGGAAGCTTTCTTT
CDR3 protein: CASSPNGVDREAFF

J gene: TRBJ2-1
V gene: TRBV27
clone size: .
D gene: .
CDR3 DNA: TGTGCCAGCAGTTACCAAACTAATCGCAATGAGCAGTTCTTC
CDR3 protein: CASSYQTNRNEQFF

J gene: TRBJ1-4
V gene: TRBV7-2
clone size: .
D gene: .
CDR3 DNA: TGTGCCAGCAGCTTACTGGTAGGGGAGAATGAAAAACTGTTTTTT
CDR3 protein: CASSLLVGENEKLFF

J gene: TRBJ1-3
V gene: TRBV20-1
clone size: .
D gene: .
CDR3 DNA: TGCAGTGCTAGTGGGACTAGAAACACCATATATTTT
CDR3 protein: CSASGTRNTIYF